This T cell receptor (beta chain) was found in a study of blood T cell repertoires in COVID-19. Study-level background: Whether acute or convalescent, the COVID-19 samples came from the United States, Italy and Spain. In each case, the material was cDNA or gDNA derived from T cells, B-cell-depleted T cells, or PBMCs.

This CDR3 comprises 12 residues. Per the authors' pipeline: Estimation of nucleated cell counts relied on the amplification of reference gene primers. The method was immunoSEQ multiplex PCR; TCRdb's version includes in-frame clones alone and lacks a portion of them. That table supplies the V and J calls and clone size; D and trimming were determined from the DNA. The profile covers over 200,000 clones, with approximately 90% appearing a single time and 5.9% taken by the ten largest. This clonotype was sampled from a man older than 75 with acute or convalescent COVID-19. This chain uses TRBV21-1 with TRBJ1-2; the DNA was not used to check the table's D call, TRBD1. TRBV21-1 is assigned pseudogene status. Sequencing was done on a sample of peripheral blood. CDR3 nucleotides: TGTGCCAGCAGAGCCAGGTTCTATGGCTACACCTTC. Amino acids: CASRARFYGYTF.